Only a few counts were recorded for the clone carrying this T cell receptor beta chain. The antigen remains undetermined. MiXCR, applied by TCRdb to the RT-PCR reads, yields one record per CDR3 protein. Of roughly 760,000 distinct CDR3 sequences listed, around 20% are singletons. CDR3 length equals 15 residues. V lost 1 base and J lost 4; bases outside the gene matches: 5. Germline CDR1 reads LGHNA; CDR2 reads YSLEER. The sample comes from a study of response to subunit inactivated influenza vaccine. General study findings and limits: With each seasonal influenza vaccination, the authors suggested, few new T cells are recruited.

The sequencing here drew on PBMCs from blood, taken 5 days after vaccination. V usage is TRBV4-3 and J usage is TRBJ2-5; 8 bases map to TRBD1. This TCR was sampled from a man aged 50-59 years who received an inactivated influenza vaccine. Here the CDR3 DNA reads TGCGCCAGCAGCCAAGGGACAGGGAGGCGAGAGACCCAGTACTTC. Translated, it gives CASSQGTGRRETQYF.